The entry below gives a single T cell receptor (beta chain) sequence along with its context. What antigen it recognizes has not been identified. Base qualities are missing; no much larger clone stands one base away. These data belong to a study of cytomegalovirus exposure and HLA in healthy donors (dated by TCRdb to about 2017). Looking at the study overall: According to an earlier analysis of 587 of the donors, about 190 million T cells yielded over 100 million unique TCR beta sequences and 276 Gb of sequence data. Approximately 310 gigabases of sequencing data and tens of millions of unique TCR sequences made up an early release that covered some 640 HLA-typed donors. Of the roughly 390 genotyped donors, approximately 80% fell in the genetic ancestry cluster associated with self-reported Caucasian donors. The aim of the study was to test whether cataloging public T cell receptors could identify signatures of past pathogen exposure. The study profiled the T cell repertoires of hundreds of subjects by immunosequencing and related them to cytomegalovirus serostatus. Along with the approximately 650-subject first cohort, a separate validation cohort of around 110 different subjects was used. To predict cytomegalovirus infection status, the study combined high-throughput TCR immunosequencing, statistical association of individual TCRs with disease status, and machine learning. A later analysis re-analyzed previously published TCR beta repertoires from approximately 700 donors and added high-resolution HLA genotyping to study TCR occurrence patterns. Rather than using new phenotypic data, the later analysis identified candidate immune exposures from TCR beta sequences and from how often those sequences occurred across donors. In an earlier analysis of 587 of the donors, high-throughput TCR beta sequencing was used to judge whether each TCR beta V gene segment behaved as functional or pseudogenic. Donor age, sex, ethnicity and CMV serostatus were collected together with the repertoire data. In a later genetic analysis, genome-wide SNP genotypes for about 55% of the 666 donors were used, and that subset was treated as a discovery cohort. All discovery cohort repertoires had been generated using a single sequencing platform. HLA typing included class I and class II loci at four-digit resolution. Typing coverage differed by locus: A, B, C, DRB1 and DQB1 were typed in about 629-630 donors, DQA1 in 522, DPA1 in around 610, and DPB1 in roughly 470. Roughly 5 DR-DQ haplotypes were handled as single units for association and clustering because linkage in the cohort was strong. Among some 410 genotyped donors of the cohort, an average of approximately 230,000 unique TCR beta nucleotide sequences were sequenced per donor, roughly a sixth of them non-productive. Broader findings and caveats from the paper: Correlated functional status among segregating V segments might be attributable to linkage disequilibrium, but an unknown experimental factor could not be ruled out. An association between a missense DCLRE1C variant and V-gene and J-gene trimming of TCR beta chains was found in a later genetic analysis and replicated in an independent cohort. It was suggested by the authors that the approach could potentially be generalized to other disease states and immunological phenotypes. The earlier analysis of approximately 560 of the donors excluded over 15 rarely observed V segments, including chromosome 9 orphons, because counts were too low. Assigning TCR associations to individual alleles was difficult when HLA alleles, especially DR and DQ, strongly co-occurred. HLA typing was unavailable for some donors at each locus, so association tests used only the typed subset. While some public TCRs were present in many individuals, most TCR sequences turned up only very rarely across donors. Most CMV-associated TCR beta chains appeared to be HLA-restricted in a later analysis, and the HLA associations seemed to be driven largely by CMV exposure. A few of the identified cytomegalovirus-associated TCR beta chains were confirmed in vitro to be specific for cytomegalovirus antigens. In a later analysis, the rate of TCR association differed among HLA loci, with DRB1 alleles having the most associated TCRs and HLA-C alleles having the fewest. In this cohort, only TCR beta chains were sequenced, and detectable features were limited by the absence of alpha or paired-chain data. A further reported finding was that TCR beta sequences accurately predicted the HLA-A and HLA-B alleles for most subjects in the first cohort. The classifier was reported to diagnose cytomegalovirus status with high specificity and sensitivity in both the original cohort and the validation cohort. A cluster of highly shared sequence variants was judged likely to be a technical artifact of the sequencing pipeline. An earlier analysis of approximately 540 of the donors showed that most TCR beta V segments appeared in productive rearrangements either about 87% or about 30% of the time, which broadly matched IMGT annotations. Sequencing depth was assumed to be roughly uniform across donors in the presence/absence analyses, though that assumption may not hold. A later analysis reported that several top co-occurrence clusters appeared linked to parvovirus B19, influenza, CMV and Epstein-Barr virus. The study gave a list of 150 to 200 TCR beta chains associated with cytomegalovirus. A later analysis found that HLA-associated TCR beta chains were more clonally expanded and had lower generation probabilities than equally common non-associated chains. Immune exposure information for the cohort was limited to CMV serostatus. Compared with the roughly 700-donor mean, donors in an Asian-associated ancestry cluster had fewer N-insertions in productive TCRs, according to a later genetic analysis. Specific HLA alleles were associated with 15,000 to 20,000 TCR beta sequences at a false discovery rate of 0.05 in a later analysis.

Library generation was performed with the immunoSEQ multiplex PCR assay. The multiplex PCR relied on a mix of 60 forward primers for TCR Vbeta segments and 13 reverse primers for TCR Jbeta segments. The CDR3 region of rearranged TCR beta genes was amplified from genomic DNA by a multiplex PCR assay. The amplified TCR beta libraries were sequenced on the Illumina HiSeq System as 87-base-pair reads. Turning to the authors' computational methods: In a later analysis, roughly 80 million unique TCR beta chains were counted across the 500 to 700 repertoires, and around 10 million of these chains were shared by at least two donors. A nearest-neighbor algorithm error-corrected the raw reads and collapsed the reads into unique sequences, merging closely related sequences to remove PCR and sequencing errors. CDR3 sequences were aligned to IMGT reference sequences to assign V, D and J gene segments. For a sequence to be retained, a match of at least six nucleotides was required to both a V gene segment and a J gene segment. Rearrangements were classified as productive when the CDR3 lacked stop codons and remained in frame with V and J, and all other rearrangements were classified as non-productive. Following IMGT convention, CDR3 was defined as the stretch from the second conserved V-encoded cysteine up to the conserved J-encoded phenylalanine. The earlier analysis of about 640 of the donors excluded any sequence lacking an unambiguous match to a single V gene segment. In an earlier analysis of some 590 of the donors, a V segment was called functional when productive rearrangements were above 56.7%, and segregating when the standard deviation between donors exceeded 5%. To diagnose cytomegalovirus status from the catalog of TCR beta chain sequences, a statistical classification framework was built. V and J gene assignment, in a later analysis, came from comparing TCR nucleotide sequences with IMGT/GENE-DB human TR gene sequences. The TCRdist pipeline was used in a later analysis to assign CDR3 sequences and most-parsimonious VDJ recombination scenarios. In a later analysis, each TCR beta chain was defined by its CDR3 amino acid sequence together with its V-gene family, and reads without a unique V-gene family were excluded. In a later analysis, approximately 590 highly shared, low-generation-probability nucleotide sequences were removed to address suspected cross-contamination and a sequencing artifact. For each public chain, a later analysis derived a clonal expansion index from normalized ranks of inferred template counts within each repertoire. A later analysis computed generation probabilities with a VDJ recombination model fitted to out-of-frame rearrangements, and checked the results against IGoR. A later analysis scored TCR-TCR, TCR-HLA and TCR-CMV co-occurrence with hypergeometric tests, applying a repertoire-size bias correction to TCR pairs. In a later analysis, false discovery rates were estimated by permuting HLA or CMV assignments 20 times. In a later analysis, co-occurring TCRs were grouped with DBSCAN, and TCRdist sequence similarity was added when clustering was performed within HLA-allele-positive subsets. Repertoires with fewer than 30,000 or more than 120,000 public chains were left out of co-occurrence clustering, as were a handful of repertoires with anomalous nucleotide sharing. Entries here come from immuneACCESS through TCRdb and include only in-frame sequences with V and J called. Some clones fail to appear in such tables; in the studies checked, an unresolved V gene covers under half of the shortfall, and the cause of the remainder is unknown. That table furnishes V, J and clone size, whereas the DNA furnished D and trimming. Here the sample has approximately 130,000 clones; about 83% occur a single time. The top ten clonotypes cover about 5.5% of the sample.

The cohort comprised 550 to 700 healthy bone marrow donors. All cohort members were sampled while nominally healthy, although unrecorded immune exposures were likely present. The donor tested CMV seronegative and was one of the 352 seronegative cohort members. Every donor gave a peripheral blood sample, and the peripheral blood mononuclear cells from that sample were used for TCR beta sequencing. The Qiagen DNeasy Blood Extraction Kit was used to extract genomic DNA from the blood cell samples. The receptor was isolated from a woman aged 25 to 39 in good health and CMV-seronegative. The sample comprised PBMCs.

The CDR3 reads CASRGTGNYNEQFF. The DNA sequence is TGTGCCAGCAGGGGGACAGGAAATTACAATGAGCAGTTCTTC. This sequence uses TRBV27 and TRBJ2-1; 8 nucleotides in the junction match TRBD1. Trimmed from V: 6 bases; trimmed from J: 4 bases; junction bases lacking a gene match: 5. CDR1 and CDR2 are drawn from the germline V gene (reference sequence): MNHEY, SMNVEV. The CDR3 sequence holds 14 residues, the cysteine and phenylalanine included. Only the CDR3 DNA is retained, 42 bases long and in frame from the first base.